This T cell receptor (beta chain) was documented in a study of T and B cells in COVID-19 patients. Points from the study as a whole: Clonality of TRB repertoires was high in active COVID-19; recovery brought above-healthy diversity and richness. Blood from mildly ill patients while symptomatic, and early samples from severe cases, were scarce. Patients with COVID-19 reportedly showed strongly skewed T cell receptor beta variable and joining gene usage.

The germline V gene has CDR1 MNHEY and CDR2 SVGAGI. The germline V and J ends were trimmed by 7 bases and 1 base, with 14 bases remaining between them. CDR3 length equals 16 residues. With respect to this clonotype: Its antigen is not identified.

Each TRB amplification used about 250-550 ng of genomic DNA from blood. TRB rearrangements were amplified by multiplex PCR with BIOMED2 TRB-A/B primers. TCRdb reprocessed the multiplex PCR reads via MiXCR and lists one record per CDR3 protein. The sample includes fewer than 9,500 distinct CDR3 sequences, about 32% of them seen just once. Sequenced material: blood. The clonotype originates from a human donor who had recovered from COVID-19. The genes are TRBV6-5 and TRBJ1-6; D uncertain. CDR3 in DNA: TGTGCCAGCACCCCGGCTGCGAGGTCCTATAATTCACCCCTCCACTTT. This codes for CASTPAARSYNSPLHF.